This entry features one T cell receptor beta chain sequence. This entry comes from a study of blood T cell repertoires in COVID-19. Overall study: Acute and convalescent COVID-19 specimens originated in the United States, Italy and Spain. T cells, B-cell-depleted T cells, or PBMCs supplied cDNA or gDNA.

Trimming shortened V by 6 bases and J by 5 bases, and 16 bases separated the two germline ends. The CDR3 sequence is 14 residues long. From germline, CDR1 is SGHVS and CDR2 FQNEAQ. Original processing notes: Reference gene primers were amplified, and this amplification served to estimate nucleated cell counts. Sequenced by immunoSEQ multiplex PCR; TCRdb stores in-frame clones only, minus some. V and J calls and clone size are given by that table; D and trimming were obtained from the DNA. The sample records around 250,000 clones, approximately 82% being singletons. This sequence joins TRBV7-8 and TRBJ1-1, with a tentative D call TRBD1 (5 bases). This sequence originates from a man aged 35 to 55 with active or convalescent COVID-19. Input material: peripheral blood. The CDR3 sequence is CASSPRRGRTEAFF. Here the CDR3 DNA reads TGTGCCAGCAGTCCGCGGCGGGGACGGACTGAAGCTTTCTTT.